These T cell receptor beta chains were read from a single sample in a study of blood T cell repertoires in COVID-19. The repertoire was sequenced with immunoSEQ multiplex PCR; TCRdb's copy has only in-frame clones and lacks some. The sample shows tens of thousands of clones, 85% to 95% of them seen only once. Source material: peripheral blood. The source of these receptors is a human donor with active COVID-19. The donor label of this sample is uncertain. Each CDR3 is given with its conserved first and last residue. The D gene is left open where the match is weak. The size of a clone is reported for some rows only, either as once, few or many, or as a class for expanded clones.

CDR3,DNA,J,size,D,V,length
CASSDLQGPGVDEQFF,TGTGCCAGCAGCGACCTACAGGGGCCGGGGGTGGATGAGCAGTTCTTC,TRBJ2-1,NA,NA,TRBV7-9,16
CASSQIAGASYEQYF,TGTGCCAGCAGCCAGATAGCGGGGGCCTCCTACGAGCAGTACTTC,TRBJ2-7,once,TRBD2,TRBV3-1/TRBV3-2,15
CASSPMAADSYNEQFF,TGTGCCAGCTCACCAATGGCTGCGGACTCCTACAATGAGCAGTTCTTC,TRBJ2-1,NA,NA,TRBV18,16
CASSSQGRSDEKLFF,TGTGCCAGCAGCTCTCAGGGCCGGTCTGATGAAAAACTGTTTTTT,TRBJ1-4,NA,NA,TRBV7-6,15
CASSRTGDNEQFF,TGTGCCAGCAGTAGGACAGGAGACAATGAGCAGTTCTTC,TRBJ2-1,NA,TRBD1,TRBV12-3/TRBV12-4,13
CASRRQGDYGYTF,TGTGCCAGCAGAAGACAGGGAGACTATGGCTACACCTTC,TRBJ1-2,NA,TRBD1,TRBV5-6,13
CASSLQGRTEAFF,TGCGCCAGCAGCTTACAGGGGAGAACTGAAGCTTTCTTT,TRBJ1-1,NA,TRBD1,TRBV5-1,13
CAWSRIPTANYGYTF,TGTGCCTGGAGCCGTATTCCGACAGCGAACTATGGCTACACCTTC,TRBJ1-2,NA,NA,TRBV30,15
CASSLEQATNSPLHF,TGCGCCAGCAGCTTGGAACAGGCTACCAATTCACCCCTCCACTTT,TRBJ1-6,NA,NA,TRBV5-1,15
CASSPQGTSQFYEQYF,TGTGCCAGCAGCCCACAGGGGACCTCTCAATTCTACGAGCAGTACTTC,TRBJ2-7,NA,TRBD1,TRBV13,16
CASSLGEPGELFF,TGTGCCAGCAGCTTAGGGGAGCCCGGGGAGCTGTTTTTT,TRBJ2-2,once,NA,TRBV7-9,13
CASSPLIGTGLTYEQYF,TGTGCCAGCAGTCCACTAATAGGGACAGGGCTAACCTACGAGCAGTACTTC,TRBJ2-7,NA,TRBD1,TRBV27,17
CASSYSTGPRDGYTF,TGTGCCAGCAGTTACTCGACAGGGCCGAGGGATGGCTACACCTTC,TRBJ1-2,NA,TRBD1,TRBV6-6,15
CASSSQGAHDEAFF,TGTGCCAGCAGCTCCCAGGGGGCGCATGATGAAGCTTTCTTT,TRBJ1-1,NA,TRBD1,TRBV7-9,14
CASSLWTSGGHTQYF,TGTGCCAGCAGCTTGTGGACTAGCGGGGGGCATACGCAGTATTTT,TRBJ2-3,NA,TRBD2,TRBV5-5,15
CASSVGQGFNEQYF,TGCGCCAGCAGCGTGGGACAGGGGTTCAACGAGCAGTACTTC,TRBJ2-7,NA,TRBD1,TRBV5-1,14
CASSPWTGSGSPLHF,TGTGCCAGCAGCCCTTGGACAGGGTCTGGCTCACCCCTCCACTTT,TRBJ1-6,NA,TRBD1,TRBV7-8,15
CASSSKTGMNTEAFF,TGTGCCAGTAGTTCAAAGACAGGCATGAACACTGAAGCTTTCTTT,TRBJ1-1,once,NA,TRBV19,15
CASRELAGAPYNEQFF,TGCGCCAGCAGAGAACTAGCGGGGGCCCCCTACAATGAGCAGTTCTTC,TRBJ2-1,NA,TRBD2,TRBV10-2,16
CASNSDRAYEQYF,TGCGCCAGCAATTCGGACAGAGCCTACGAGCAGTACTTC,TRBJ2-7,NA,NA,TRBV5-1,13
CASRRDRGNYEQYF,TGCGCCAGCAGGAGGGACAGGGGGAACTACGAGCAGTACTTC,TRBJ2-7,NA,TRBD1,TRBV10-2,14
CAISRGGTAKEAFF,TGTGCCATCAGCCGTGGCGGGACAGCAAAAGAAGCTTTCTTT,TRBJ1-1,few,TRBD1,TRBV10-3,14
CASSEIAGYTF,TGTGCCAGCAGTGAAATAGCTGGCTACACCTTC,TRBJ1-2,once,NA,TRBV6-1,11
CARSGRDRNYGYTF,TGTGCCAGAAGTGGCCGGGACAGAAATTATGGCTACACCTTC,TRBJ1-2,NA,TRBD1,TRBV25-1,14
CASSKGTPTSTDTQYF,TGTGCCAGCAGCAAAGGGACTCCAACTAGCACAGATACGCAGTATTTT,TRBJ2-3,NA,NA,TRBV5-8,16
CATSLRRVLETQYF,TGTGCCACCAGCTTGCGTAGAGTTCTTGAGACCCAGTACTTC,TRBJ2-5,NA,NA,TRBV15,14
CASSFSNTEAFF,TGTGCCAGCAGTTTCTCGAACACTGAAGCTTTCTTT,TRBJ1-1,NA,NA,TRBV28,12
CASSIDRTGFTGELFF,TGTGCCAGTAGTATAGATAGGACAGGGTTCACCGGGGAGCTGTTTTTT,TRBJ2-2,NA,TRBD1,TRBV19,16
CATSDTGRSEKLFF,TGTGCCACCAGTGATACAGGCCGAAGCGAAAAACTGTTTTTT,TRBJ1-4,NA,NA,TRBV24-1,14
CASSWGTGGLYGYTF,TGTGCCAGCAGTTGGGGGACAGGGGGCTTGTATGGCTACACCTTC,TRBJ1-2,NA,TRBD1,TRBV6-2/TRBV6-3,15
CASRTLDRDYNEQFF,TGTGCCAGTCGTACCTTGGACAGAGACTACAATGAGCAGTTCTTC,TRBJ2-1,NA,NA,TRBV2,15
CASSRSGTARPETQYF,TGTGCCAGCAGCCGCTCAGGGACAGCGAGGCCGGAGACCCAGTACTTC,TRBJ2-5,NA,TRBD1,TRBV5-8,16
CASTNPEGAGELFF,TGTGCCAGCACTAACCCAGAGGGGGCCGGGGAGCTGTTTTTT,TRBJ2-2,NA,NA,TRBV6-6,14
CASSLVLGGQETQYF,TGTGCCAGCAGCTTAGTGTTAGGGGGCCAAGAGACCCAGTACTTC,TRBJ2-5,NA,NA,TRBV7-9,15
CASSLEASGGAGDEQFF,TGCGCCAGCAGCTTGGAGGCTAGCGGGGGGGCAGGAGATGAGCAGTTCTTC,TRBJ2-1,NA,TRBD2,TRBV5-1,17
CASSLVSRGQSYEQYF,TGTGCCAGCAGCTTAGTTAGTAGGGGGCAGTCCTACGAGCAGTACTTC,TRBJ2-7,NA,TRBD1,TRBV7-6,16
CASSFTGNEQFF,TGTGCCAGCAGCTTTACAGGGAATGAGCAGTTCTTC,TRBJ2-1,NA,NA,TRBV5-5,12
CASSQSYTEAFF,TGTGCCAGCAGCCAAAGCTACACTGAAGCTTTCTTT,TRBJ1-1,NA,NA,TRBV7-2,12
CASSFSPGGDTEAFF,TGCGCCAGCAGCTTTTCGCCGGGAGGAGACACTGAAGCTTTCTTT,TRBJ1-1,NA,NA,TRBV5-1,15
CASSLTGSDTGELFF,TGTGCCAGCAGCCTGACAGGGTCAGACACCGGGGAGCTGTTTTTT,TRBJ2-2,NA,TRBD1,TRBV27,15
CASSVGRGEYGYTF,TGTGCCAGCAGCGTAGGGCGGGGGGAATATGGCTACACCTTC,TRBJ1-2,NA,NA,TRBV9,14
CASSITFTDTQYF,TGTGCCAGTAGTATTACTTTCACAGATACGCAGTATTTT,TRBJ2-3,NA,NA,TRBV19,13